This T cell receptor beta chain was sequenced during a study of cytomegalovirus exposure and HLA in healthy donors. Study-wide results and caveats: A later analysis revealed that TCR association rates differed between HLA loci, peaking at DRB1 and bottoming out at HLA-C. Clonal expansion, a later analysis showed, was greater in HLA-associated TCR beta chains than in equally common others. Researchers reported in a later analysis that a missense DCLRE1C variant was tied to TCR beta V- and J-gene trimming.

A remark on this clone: What it recognizes is unknown.

Germline CDR1 and CDR2: MGHRA and YSYEKL. This CDR3 is built from 14 residues. The V gene lost 3 bases and the J gene lost 1 base, with 10 bases spanning the gap. Use of 60 Vbeta and 13 Jbeta primers characterized the PCR. Assay used: immunoSEQ multiplex PCR; TCRdb lists only in-frame clones, some missing. This table has approximately 140,000 clones, roughly 77% appearing once. The receptor was derived from a female donor in good health and CMV-seronegative. The sample was PBMCs. The genes are TRBV4-1 and TRBJ2-7, with D possibly being TRBD1 (5 bases). Written as DNA, the CDR3 is TGCGCCAGCAGCCAGGTCCAGGGTTCCTACGAGCAGTACTTC. Translated, it gives CASSQVQGSYEQYF.